This T cell receptor (beta chain) originates from a study of blood T cell repertoires in COVID-19. V lost 9 bases, J lost 2 bases, and 8 bases lay in between. Looked up from germline, CDR1 is LNHDA and CDR2 is SQIVND (reference sequence). This CDR3 has 11 residues. Clones were read by immunoSEQ multiplex PCR, and TCRdb kept only the in-frame ones, dropping some. The data contain over 250,000 clones, 70% to 90% of them singletons. The source is a woman in her 70s with acute or convalescent COVID-19. The gene calls are TRBV19 and TRBJ2-7, with a weak D call TRBD2 (6 bases). The source material was peripheral blood. The CDR3 is CASGTPYEQYF. DNA of the CDR3: TGTGCCAGCGGGACTCCCTACGAGCAGTACTTC.